The source of this TCR beta chain is a study of metastatic and nonmetastatic thyroid tumors (dated by TCRdb to 2019 to 2021). About the study as a whole: For patients with malignant and with benign thyroid disease, the researchers compared repertoires between peripheral blood samples and tumor or nodule tissue samples. Beyond this particular receptor, the publication reports: In both blood and tumor samples, malignant tumors were reported to have significantly higher TCR beta diversity than benign nodules.

Comment on this clone: The antigen this receptor binds is unknown. Base-call qualities are not available, and no considerably larger clone is one nucleotide away.

Library construction relied on PCR. The sample was run on an Illumina HiSeq 4000. High-throughput sequencing was used to profile the TCR beta-chain CDR3 region of each patient. The authors processed their data as follows. The researchers built a classifier to tell apart papillary thyroid cancer patients with distant metastasis, based on CDR3 differences among clinicopathological groups. To measure repertoire diversity the researchers used the Shannon index, while the Morisita-Horn index served to gauge how similar the tumor and blood repertoires were. The raw public reads went through TCRdb reprocessing: fastp at Q25, MiXCR clone calling, in-frame beta chains kept. The authors' filters were not applied to this entry. The sample includes some 20,000 clones, with 35% to 40% observed a single time. The top ten clonotypes cover roughly 28% of the sample. None of the patients had been given any treatment before thyroid surgery. Using T-cell receptor beta sequencing, the researchers looked back retrospectively at clinical samples from patients, gathered between about 2011 and 2018.

V was cut back by 5 bases and J by 1 base, leaving a gap of 21 bases between them. Sequences MNHEY (CDR1) and SMNVEV (CDR2) are obtained from the germline V gene (reference sequence). From the cysteine up to the phenylalanine, the CDR3 has a length of 19 residues. Solely the CDR3 DNA is kept, with 57 bases framed from the first base. The receptor was derived from a female donor with papillary thyroid cancer or a benign thyroid nodule (not recorded which). Some clones in this sample may be carry-over from other donors' samples. In this chain, TRBV27 is recombined with TRBJ2-6; possibly the D gene is TRBD2, per 7 matching bases. The sequenced material came from tumor tissue. Here is the DNA: TGTGCCAGCAGTCTTCCGGGGGGACAACCCCAGTCTGGGGCCAACGTCCTGACTTTC. Its protein product is CASSLPGGQPQSGANVLTF.